A selection of T cell receptor beta chains follows, all from one sample in a study of T-cell reconstitution after alpha-beta-depleted transplantation in children. Each CDR3 protein is one row after TCRdb ran MiXCR on the PCR reads. Here the sample spans 250,000 to 300,000 distinct CDR3 sequences, roughly 7.8% being singletons. Sequences were derived from peripheral blood, sampled 360 days after TCRalphabeta/CD19-depleted stem cell transplant. These receptors came from a female patient aged 2 to 10 who had a stem cell transplant for Fanconi anemia, so the T cells may come from the graft donor. CDR3s include the opening cysteine and the closing phenylalanine or tryptophan. The D gene is left open where the match is weak. The size of a clone is reported for some rows only, either as once, few or many, or as a class for expanded clones.

clone_size d_call j_call v_call cdr3_aa cdr3_nt
few - TRBJ1-2 TRBV7-8 CASSLELGGFYGYTF TGTGCCAGCAGCTTAGAGTTAGGAGGCTTCTATGGCTACACCTTC
many - TRBJ2-7 TRBV20-1 CSARVEVHYEQYF TGCAGTGCTAGGGTGGAGGTTCACTACGAGCAGTACTTC
many - TRBJ1-1 TRBV5-1 CASSLLQGGTEAFF TGCGCCAGCAGCTTGCTACAGGGTGGCACTGAAGCTTTCTTT
few - TRBJ2-7 TRBV6-5 CASSYLGGGLYEQYF TGTGCCAGCAGTTACTTAGGGGGGGGCCTGTACGAGCAGTACTTC
- - TRBJ2-5 TRBV3-1 CASSQDIVRAGQETQYF TGTGCCAGCAGCCAAGATATCGTCCGGGCAGGGCAAGAGACCCAGTACTTC
- - TRBJ1-1 TRBV5-4 CASSLAGVAGTEVFF TGTGCCAGCAGCTTGGCTGGGGTGGCGGGCACTGAAGTTTTCTTT
- - TRBJ1-2 TRBV5-6 CASSLGSSNYGYTF TGTGCCAGCAGCCTTGGGTCCTCTAACTATGGCTACACCTTC
many TRBD2 TRBJ2-5 TRBV12-3/TRBV12-4 CASSLVPGLAVHLKETQYF TGTGCCAGCAGTTTAGTCCCGGGACTAGCGGTACACCTTAAAGAGACCCAGTACTTC
- TRBD1 TRBJ2-5 TRBV9 CASSLTGGFSGETQYF TGTGCCAGCAGTTTGACAGGGGGTTTTAGTGGAGAGACCCAGTACTTC
- - TRBJ1-1 TRBV18 CASSRQDGLAFF TGTGCCAGCTCACGACAAGACGGATTGGCTTTCTTT
- - TRBJ2-2 TRBV9 CASSVATTVTGELFF TGTGCCAGCAGCGTAGCTACGACAGTAACCGGGGAGCTGTTTTTT
- - TRBJ2-3 TRBV20-1 CSARRGLSTDTQYF TGCAGTGCTAGACGGGGACTGAGCACAGATACGCAGTATTTT
- TRBD2 TRBJ2-2 TRBV11-2 CASSSHLAGGAANTGELFF TGTGCCAGCAGCTCCCATCTAGCGGGAGGGGCGGCGAACACCGGGGAGCTGTTTTTT
few - TRBJ2-1 TRBV29-1 CSVGARYYNEQFF TGCAGCGTTGGGGCTAGGTACTACAATGAGCAGTTCTTC
many - TRBJ2-7 TRBV5-1 CASSLLGGTSYEQYF TGCGCCAGCAGCTTGTTAGGTGGGACCTCGTACGAGCAGTACTTC
many - TRBJ2-7 TRBV12-3/TRBV12-4 CASSFQDTYEQYF TGTGCCAGCAGTTTCCAGGACACCTACGAGCAGTACTTC
many - TRBJ2-1 TRBV11-2 CASSLVRGDYNEQFF TGTGCCAGCAGCTTAGTGAGGGGGGACTACAATGAGCAGTTCTTC
once - TRBJ1-1 TRBV19 CASSIGWGARNTEAFF TGTGCCAGTAGTATAGGATGGGGGGCAAGAAACACTGAAGCTTTCTTT
few - TRBJ2-5 TRBV5-1 CASSLGGGGEETQYF TGCGCCAGCAGCTTGGGCGGCGGCGGGGAGGAGACCCAGTACTTC
many - TRBJ2-7 TRBV20-1 CSARVSNSYEQYF TGCAGTGCTAGAGTCTCGAACTCCTACGAGCAGTACTTC
many - TRBJ2-1 TRBV24-1 CATSDAPPGVNEQFF TGTGCCACCAGTGATGCCCCCCCCGGGGTCAATGAGCAGTTCTTC
many - TRBJ2-7 TRBV15 CATSRVNTEQYF TGTGCCACCAGCAGAGTGAACACCGAGCAGTACTTC
many TRBD2 TRBJ2-1 TRBV5-1 CASSAGLAATSYNEQFF TGCGCCAGCAGCGCCGGACTAGCGGCCACCTCCTACAATGAGCAGTTCTTC
many - TRBJ2-7 TRBV7-8 CASSIHRVSYEQYF TGTGCCAGCAGCATACACAGGGTTTCCTACGAGCAGTACTTC
few - TRBJ1-5 TRBV6-1 CASSEAGGKHQPQHF TGTGCCAGCAGTGAAGCAGGAGGAAAGCATCAGCCCCAGCATTTT
many - TRBJ2-7 TRBV20-1 CSAPPNWVDNGNEQYF TGCAGTGCTCCTCCGAATTGGGTGGACAACGGGAACGAGCAGTACTTC
many - TRBJ2-2 TRBV4-1 CASSHREGNTGELFF TGCGCCAGCAGCCACCGGGAAGGGAACACCGGGGAGCTGTTTTTT
many TRBD2 TRBJ2-2 TRBV5-6 CASRTLGTTNTGELFF TGTGCCAGCAGAACCCTTGGGACTACGAACACCGGGGAGCTGTTTTTT
many TRBD2 TRBJ2-1 TRBV10-3 CAIRTSGSYNEQFF TGTGCCATCAGGACTAGCGGGAGTTACAATGAGCAGTTCTTC
- - TRBJ1-2 TRBV7-6 CASSLRRQESDPDYGYTF TGTGCCAGCAGCCTGAGAAGACAGGAATCTGATCCGGACTATGGCTACACCTTC
many - TRBJ2-3 TRBV19 CASSMLRDPDTQYF TGTGCCAGTAGTATGCTGCGGGATCCAGATACGCAGTATTTT
- - TRBJ2-2 TRBV6-1 CASSPRAGSYTGELFF TGTGCCAGCAGTCCAAGGGCGGGATCCTACACCGGGGAGCTGTTTTTT
many TRBD1 TRBJ2-2 TRBV13 CASSLAGGLTGELFF TGTGCCAGCAGCTTAGCAGGGGGCCTCACCGGGGAGCTGTTTTTT
- TRBD2 TRBJ2-7 TRBV27 CASRSSGRTYEQYF TGTGCCAGCAGGTCTAGCGGGAGAACCTACGAGCAGTACTTC
many TRBD1 TRBJ2-7 TRBV7-2 CASSLWDRLYEQYF TGTGCCAGCAGCCTCTGGGACAGGCTATACGAGCAGTACTTC
few - TRBJ1-1 TRBV7-3 CASSLTAGGKAEAFF TGTGCCAGCAGCTTAACCGCCGGGGGCAAGGCTGAAGCTTTCTTT
few - TRBJ2-5 TRBV7-9 CASSLLGFGETQYF TGTGCCAGCAGCTTATTGGGTTTCGGGGAGACCCAGTACTTC
few - TRBJ2-1 TRBV19 CASRKDSDDEQFF TGTGCCAGTAGGAAGGACAGCGACGATGAGCAGTTCTTC
many TRBD1 TRBJ1-5 TRBV12-3/TRBV12-4 CASSFQGAGGSNQPQHF TGTGCCAGCAGTTTTCAGGGGGCTGGGGGTAGCAATCAGCCCCAGCATTTT
many TRBD2 TRBJ2-3 TRBV20-1 CSAGVLAGPSTDTQYF TGCAGTGCTGGAGTCCTAGCGGGGCCTAGCACAGATACGCAGTATTTT
few - TRBJ1-2 TRBV6-5 CASSYSTWANYGYTF TGTGCCAGCAGTTACTCGACGTGGGCGAACTATGGCTACACCTTC
few - TRBJ2-7 TRBV28 CASGGSEQYF TGTGCCAGCGGTGGCTCCGAGCAGTACTTC
many TRBD1 TRBJ1-1 TRBV24-1 CATSDPRTGNTEAFF TGTGCCACCAGTGATCCCCGGACAGGGAACACTGAAGCTTTCTTT
many - TRBJ2-7 TRBV29-1 CSAHSDTTYEQYF TGCAGCGCCCATTCGGACACGACCTACGAGCAGTACTTC
few - TRBJ2-3 TRBV11-2 CASSRPGTDTQYF TGTGCCAGCAGCCGGCCGGGCACAGATACGCAGTATTTT
- - TRBJ1-1 TRBV5-1 CASSTGDGSTEAFF TGCGCCAGCAGTACGGGGGATGGGAGCACTGAAGCTTTCTTT
- TRBD2 TRBJ2-5 TRBV7-6 CASSLTSGGETQYF TGTGCCAGCAGCCTGACTAGCGGAGGGGAGACCCAGTACTTC
- - TRBJ1-1 TRBV29-1 CSGRQGNGNTEAFF TGCAGCGGTCGGCAAGGGAATGGGAACACTGAAGCTTTCTTT
many TRBD1 TRBJ2-6 TRBV5-1 CASSKGTGLLVLTF TGCGCCAGCAGCAAAGGGACAGGTCTTCTAGTCCTGACTTTC
- TRBD1 TRBJ2-1 TRBV5-1 CASSRTGGSAGTGEQFF TGCGCCAGCAGTCGGACAGGGGGTAGTGCCGGGACCGGTGAGCAGTTCTTC
- - TRBJ2-2 TRBV11-2 CASSSPEKRNTGELFF TGTGCCAGCAGCTCCCCGGAAAAGCGGAACACCGGGGAGCTGTTTTTT
- TRBD2 TRBJ2-7 TRBV13 CASSFSGGADDEQYF TGTGCCAGCAGCTTCAGCGGGGGGGCGGACGACGAGCAGTACTTC